This TCR beta chain was captured by sequencing in a study of CD8 T cells in ankylosing spondylitis. Study-wide results and caveats: Several highly homologous variants made up a TCR beta motif, and this motif appeared characteristic of ankylosing spondylitis blood. Some motif variants had been reported before (in reactive arthritis synovial fluid and blood). Peripheral blood held disease-linked clones only at relatively low frequency, and these were CD8+.

The V end was cut by 7 bases, the J end by 4 bases, with 16 bases between. Germline V gene data show CDR1 as SQVTM and CDR2 as ANQGSEA. The CDR3 runs to 13 residues. On this clonotype: What it binds is unknown.

Quantitative barcoded 5'-RACE was used to prepare TCR beta libraries. TCRdb independently ran MiXCR on the 5' RACE reads; one entry per CDR3 protein. This table holds fewer than 400,000 distinct CDR3 sequences, about 22% found once. The J gene is TRBJ1-1, the V gene TRBV29-1, with D possibly TRBD1 on 6 matching bases. Sequencing used blood, either unsorted or a sorted T cell fraction (not recorded which). The source of this sequence is a male donor with ankylosing spondylitis. The CDR3 DNA reads as TGCAGCGCAGAACAGGGAGTTGGCACTGAAGCTTTCTTT. This encodes CSAEQGVGTEAFF.